The rows below give T cell receptor beta chains drawn from one sample of a study of T-cell reconstitution after alpha-beta-depleted transplantation in children. TCRdb fed the PCR reads into MiXCR, producing one record per CDR3 protein. The sample carries more than 90,000 distinct CDR3 sequences, over 9% recorded once. The source was PBMCs, collected before TCRalphabeta/CD19-depleted stem cell transplant. The receptors originated from a boy younger than 10 with acute lymphoblastic leukemia, due to receive a stem cell transplant. Each CDR3 is given with its conserved first and last residue. D genes are given only for firm matches. Expanded clones get a size class; other rows say once, few or many, or leave the size out.

cdr3_aa | cdr3_nt | d_call | j_call | v_call | cdr3_length | clone_size
CASSQGTSGSDTQYF | TGCGCCAGCAGCCAAGGGACTAGCGGGTCAGATACGCAGTATTTT | TRBD2 | TRBJ2-3 | TRBV5-1 | 15 | many
CASSRQASGVYNEQFF | TGTGCCAGCAGCCGGCAAGCCAGCGGAGTGTACAATGAGCAGTTCTTC | - | TRBJ2-1 | TRBV14 | 16 | few
CASSLVTSVDYEQYF | TGTGCCAGCAGCTTAGTCACGAGCGTTGACTACGAGCAGTACTTC | - | TRBJ2-7 | TRBV7-9 | 15 | few
CASSPESGYHEQYF | TGTGCCAGCAGCCCAGAAAGCGGCTACCACGAGCAGTACTTC | - | TRBJ2-7 | TRBV5-4 | 14 | many
CASSLLGEETQYF | TGTGCCAGCAGCTTGCTGGGGGAAGAGACCCAGTACTTC | - | TRBJ2-5 | TRBV5-5 | 13 | many
CSVDIGQGASGYTF | TGCAGCGTTGATATCGGACAGGGGGCTTCGGGCTACACCTTC | TRBD1 | TRBJ1-2 | TRBV29-1 | 14 | few
CSATSGQGSLYSNQPQHF | TGCAGTGCTACGTCGGGACAGGGAAGCCTATATAGCAATCAGCCCCAGCATTTT | TRBD1 | TRBJ1-5 | TRBV20-1 | 18 | many
CASSQGGWGTYLTSGGCEQYF | TGTGCCAGCAGCCAAGGTGGTTGGGGGACCTACCTTACTAGCGGAGGCTGCGAGCAGTACTTC | TRBD2 | TRBJ2-7 | TRBV3-1 | 21 | many
CASSYSRTDINYGYTF | TGTGCCAGCAGTTACTCTCGGACGGATATAAACTATGGCTACACCTTC | - | TRBJ1-2 | TRBV6-5 | 16 | many
CASSASSGSTTGELFF | TGTGCCAGCAGCGCCAGTAGCGGGAGTACCACCGGGGAGCTGTTTTTT | TRBD2 | TRBJ2-2 | TRBV9 | 16 | many
CASSRTGAAGELFF | TGTGCCAGCAGCCGGACAGGGGCTGCTGGGGAGCTGTTTTTT | TRBD1 | TRBJ2-2 | TRBV12-3/TRBV12-4 | 14 | -
CASSTGQGSSYNEQFF | TGTGCCAGCAGCACTGGACAGGGGAGCTCCTACAATGAGCAGTTCTTC | TRBD1 | TRBJ2-1 | TRBV7-8 | 16 | few